This TCR beta chain originates from a study of blood T cell repertoires in COVID-19. Across the study: Acute and convalescent COVID-19 specimens originated in the United States, Italy and Spain.

Germline CDR1 is SGHNT and CDR2 is YENEEA. Trimming took off 6 bases at V and 5 bases at J, with 23 bases between the two ends. This CDR3 contains 16 residues. Participants came from about two dozen US areas, aged about 18 to 90 years. Original processing notes: Amplification of reference gene primers provided the estimated nucleated cell counts. Only in-frame clones appear in the TCRdb table, and some are missing; sequencing was by immunoSEQ multiplex PCR. D and trimming come from the DNA, and the V and J calls and clone size come from that table. The sample carries 250,000 to 300,000 clones, roughly 80% recorded once.

The chain combines TRBV11-3 with TRBJ2-7, with D unclear. The clonotype was recovered from a man between 40 and 49 years old who had been exposed to COVID-19. The sequencing sample was made of PBMCs or T cells enriched from blood (not recorded which). This CDR3 reads CASRVPSDLESDEQYF. DNA for the CDR3: TGTGCCAGCAGAGTGCCTTCTGACCTGGAGTCCGACGAGCAGTACTTC.